These 18 T cell receptor beta chains came from one sample sequenced in a study of early T cells in non-severe SARS-CoV-2 infection. Via MiXCR, TCRdb re-called the 5' RACE reads, giving one row per CDR3 protein. Of 51,000 or so distinct CDR3 sequences listed, approximately 9.9% were seen once; the top ten hold around 14%. The sample was whole blood. The origin of the receptors is an adult who was a healthcare worker with PCR-confirmed SARS-CoV-2 infection or an uninfected control (not recorded which).

The chain has TRBV20-1 and TRBJ2-7, with D uncertain. The CDR3 has 13 amino acids. The germline V and J ends were trimmed by 2 bases and 5 bases, with 13 bases remaining between them. Per the germline V gene, CDR1 is DFQATT and CDR2 is SNEGSKA (reference sequence). The CDR3 region is CSARPSYRNEQYF. The CDR3, as DNA: TGCAGTGCTAGACCCAGCTATAGGAACGAGCAGTACTTC.

This clonotype was detected only a few times. This chain connects TRBV7-2 to TRBJ2-7; D not certain. CDR1 and CDR2 from the germline V gene are SGHTA and FQGNSA. Trimming removed 1 base from V and 4 bases from J, with 11 bases in between. This CDR3 is 14 amino acids long. Here the CDR3 reads CASSLGVPDYEQYF. The CDR3 DNA is TGTGCCAGCAGCTTAGGAGTCCCGGATTACGAGCAGTACTTC.

V usage is TRBV25-1 and J usage is TRBJ2-7; D is uncertain. Germline V gives CDR1 MGHDK, CDR2 SYGVNS. The CDR3 extends over 11 amino acids. The ends were cut back, 3 bases at V and 4 bases at J, with 4 bases in the middle. The CDR3 coding sequence is TGTGCCAGCAGTGACAGGTACGAGCAGTACTTC. Translated, it gives CASSDRYEQYF.

The genes are TRBV24-1 and TRBJ2-3; no definite D call. Trimming shortened V by 6 bases and J by 2 bases, and 11 bases separated the two germline ends. This CDR3 has 14 residues. CDR1 and CDR2 (germline): KGHDR, SFDVKD. The chain's CDR3 is CATSRPDDTDTQYF. The CDR3, as DNA: TGTGCCACCAGTCGACCCGATGACACAGATACGCAGTATTTT.

The V call is TRBV11-1, the J call TRBJ2-2; D is unclear. Germline V gives CDR1 SGHAT, CDR2 FQDESV (reference sequence). The germline V and J ends were trimmed by 7 bases and 6 bases, with 12 bases remaining between them. The CDR3 extends over 13 amino acids. CDR3: CASNHQLSGELFF. The CDR3 DNA reads TGTGCCAGCAACCACCAATTATCCGGGGAGCTGTTTTTT.

The sample holds many counts of this clonotype. J is TRBJ2-3 and V is TRBV2; 8 nucleotides align to TRBD2. Per the germline V gene, CDR1 is SNHLY and CDR2 is FYNNEI. The CDR3 is 15 amino acids. V was pared by 6 bases and J by 4 bases, with 9 bases of the junction left unmatched. CDR3 amino acids: CASRSSGRIADTQYF. The CDR3 bases are TGTGCCAGCAGGTCTAGCGGGCGGATCGCAGATACGCAGTATTTT.

The gene calls are TRBV7-2 and TRBJ2-7; tentatively, D is TRBD2 (5 bases). Germline V gene data show CDR1 as SGHTA and CDR2 as FQGNSA. The germline V and J ends were trimmed by 4 bases and 7 bases, with 11 bases remaining between them. CDR3 length: 12 residues. CDR3 bases: TGTGCCAGCAGCTACCGGGATGGGGAGCAGTACTTC. This translates into CASSYRDGEQYF.

This clonotype came up many times. V gene TRBV20-1 combines with J gene TRBJ1-1; D remains ambiguous. Germline CDR1 is DFQATT and CDR2 is SNEGSKA (reference sequence). The CDR3 sequence is 16 residues long. Trimming took 6 bases from V and 4 from J, leaving 24 bases between them. CDR3 protein: CSASLGPDPGGTEAFF. Here the CDR3 DNA reads TGCAGTGCATCGCTAGGGCCGGACCCGGGCGGCACTGAAGCTTTCTTT.

This clonotype was picked up many times. This rearrangement joins TRBV12-3 or TRBV12-4 to TRBJ2-5, with a weak D call TRBD2 (5 bases). Trimming left V 3 bases short and J 5 bases short, with 13 bases between. This CDR3 region has 14 residues. CDR3 protein: CASSFEGSLETQYF. The CDR3 coding sequence is TGTGCCAGCAGTTTTGAAGGGAGCTTGGAGACCCAGTACTTC.

This clonotype came up a few times. The V and J genes are TRBV7-2 and TRBJ1-3, with D possibly being TRBD1 (5 bases). The V gene's germline CDR1 is SGHTA and CDR2 FQGNSA. The ends were cut back, 1 base at V and 3 bases at J, with 10 bases in the middle. The length of the CDR3 is 15 residues. The CDR3 bases are TGTGCCAGCAGCTTAGTTCTGGGGGGTGGAAACACCATATATTTT. This translates into CASSLVLGGGNTIYF.

This clonotype was seen repeatedly, ten times or more. J is TRBJ1-6 and V is TRBV25-1, with D perhaps TRBD1 (5 bases). From germline, CDR1 is MGHDK and CDR2 SYGVNS. The CDR3 is 15 amino acids. Trimming cost V 4 bases and J 8 bases, with 15 bases left between them. CDR3 bases: TGTGCCAGCAGTGGGCCGGACAAGGGAGATTCACCCCTCCACTTT. As protein: CASSGPDKGDSPLHF.

This clonotype occurred many times. The rearrangement uses TRBV6-5 and TRBJ1-1; 8 nucleotides agree with TRBD1. Germline-derived CDR1 and CDR2 are MNHEY and SVGAGI. The ends lost 6 bases at V and 0 bases at J; junction bases unmatched: 9. This CDR3 spans 16 amino acids. The CDR3: CASRTGASFVNTEAFF. In nucleotides, the CDR3 is TGTGCCAGCAGGACAGGGGCCTCCTTTGTGAACACTGAAGCTTTCTTT.

This clonotype was seen many times. V gene TRBV20-1 combines with J gene TRBJ2-2, with 8 bases fitting TRBD1. The CDR3 length is 14 residues. After removal of 0 bases from V and 3 bases from J, the junction contained 0 bases not matched to a gene. Germline CDR1 and CDR2: DFQATT and SNEGSKA (reference sequence). The CDR3 spells CSAREDRDTGELFF. CDR3 bases: TGCAGTGCTAGAGAGGACAGGGACACCGGGGAGCTGTTTTTT.

Turning to this clonotype: Germline is not matched at one junction end, which may reflect a read error. The rearrangement joins TRBV7-7 to TRBJ2-5, with a tentative D call TRBD2 (6 bases). This CDR3 spans 15 amino acids. CDR1 is SSHAT and CDR2 is FNYEAQ in the germline V gene (reference sequence). CDR3 coding DNA: TGTGCTAGCAGCTTAGTGGGGGACTCCATAGAGACCCAGTACTTC. Amino acid sequence: CASSLVGDSIETQYF.

In its sample, this clonotype was seen many times. The V gene is TRBV18, the J gene TRBJ2-6; TRBD1 matches 9 bases. CDR3 length: 19 amino acids. CDR1 and CDR2 from the germline V gene are KGHSH and LQKENI. The ends lost 2 bases at V and 4 bases at J; junction bases unmatched: 12. This chain's CDR3 is CASSPTPPQGAIGANVLTF. DNA for the CDR3: TGTGCCAGCTCACCAACGCCCCCACAGGGGGCGATCGGGGCCAACGTCCTGACTTTC.

This clonotype was seen a handful of times. V gene TRBV3-1 combines with J gene TRBJ2-1; D unresolved. Trimming left V 3 bases short and J 9 bases short, with 15 bases between. Germline loops: CDR1 LGHDT, CDR2 YNNKEL (reference sequence). The CDR3 spans 14 residues. The CDR3 nucleotides are TGTGCCAGCAGCCAGTACTCCGCTGCCGGTGAGCAGTTCTTC. It encodes CASSQYSAAGEQFF.

This clonotype was detected ten times or more. CDR3 bases: TGTGCCAGCAGTCCGTCCACCTACGAGCAGTACTTC. This translates into CASSPSTYEQYF. The V gene is TRBV11-2, the J gene TRBJ2-7; no clear D gene. The ends were cut back, 6 bases at V and 2 bases at J, with 8 bases in the middle. CDR1 and CDR2 (germline): SGHAT, FQNNGV. The CDR3 totals 12 residues.

This clonotype has a count of ten or more. The chain uses TRBV7-9 and TRBJ2-7; 12 nucleotides align to TRBD2. This CDR3 is built from 15 residues. J lost 4 bases, V lost 0 bases, and 1 base had no gene match. CDR1 and CDR2 (germline): SEHNR, FQNEAQ (reference sequence). The CDR3 region is CASSLALAGGYEQYF. The CDR3 DNA is TGTGCCAGCAGCTTAGCGCTAGCGGGAGGGTACGAGCAGTACTTC.